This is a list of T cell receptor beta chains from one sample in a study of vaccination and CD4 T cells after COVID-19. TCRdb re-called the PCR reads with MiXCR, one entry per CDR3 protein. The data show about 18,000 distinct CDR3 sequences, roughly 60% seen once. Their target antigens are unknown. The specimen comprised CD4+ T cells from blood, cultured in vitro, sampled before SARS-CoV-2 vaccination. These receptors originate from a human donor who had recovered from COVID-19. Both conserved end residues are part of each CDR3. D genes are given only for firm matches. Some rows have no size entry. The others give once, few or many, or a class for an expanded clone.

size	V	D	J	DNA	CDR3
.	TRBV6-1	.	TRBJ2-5	TGTGCCAGCGGGGGCGTGACCGGGGAGACCCAGTACTTC	CASGGVTGETQYF
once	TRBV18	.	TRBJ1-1	TGTGCCAGCTCACAGGTTGGGAGGGGAGCAAGTAACACTGAAGCTTTCTTT	CASSQVGRGASNTEAFF
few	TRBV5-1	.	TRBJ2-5	TGCGCCAGCAGCTTGAATCAGCGGGAGACCCAGTACTTC	CASSLNQRETQYF
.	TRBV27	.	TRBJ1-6	TGTGCCAGCAGTTTATCCACGATCCCATCCAATAATTCACCCCTCCACTTT	CASSLSTIPSNNSPLHF
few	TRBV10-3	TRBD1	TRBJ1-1	TGTGCCATCAGGGCACAGGGGTTGAACACTGAAGCTTTCTTT	CAIRAQGLNTEAFF
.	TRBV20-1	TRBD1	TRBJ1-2	TGCAGTGCTAGAGATCACGGGACAGGGGCCGGCTACACCTTC	CSARDHGTGAGYTF
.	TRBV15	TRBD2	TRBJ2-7	TGTGCCACCAGCTCCCCGGGACTAGCGGGAGGAATCTCCGAGCAGTACTTC	CATSSPGLAGGISEQYF
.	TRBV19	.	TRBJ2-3	TGTGCCAGTAGCCCGACTTCTAGCACAGATACGCAGTATTTT	CASSPTSSTDTQYF
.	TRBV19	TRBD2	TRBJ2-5	TGTGCCAGTTCTCCGGGACTAGTCGAGGCCCAGTACTTC	CASSPGLVEAQYF
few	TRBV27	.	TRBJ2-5	TGTGTCGTGGGCAGAGAGACCCAGTACTTC	CVVGRETQYF
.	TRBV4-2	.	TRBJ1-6	TGTGCCAGCAGCCAAGAGCCGGGGAGCTCCTATAATTCACCCCTCCACTTT	CASSQEPGSSYNSPLHF
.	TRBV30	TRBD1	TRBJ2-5	TGTGCCTGGACTCCCGGGACAGCCTCTGGGGAGACCCAGTACTTC	CAWTPGTASGETQYF
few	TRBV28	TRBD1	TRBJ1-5	TGTGCCAGCAGTTTAGGACAGGGGGCCAATCAGCCCCAGCATTTT	CASSLGQGANQPQHF
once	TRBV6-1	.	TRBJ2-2	TGTGGAACAGGAACGGCGAACACCGGGGAGCTGTTTTTT	CGTGTANTGELFF
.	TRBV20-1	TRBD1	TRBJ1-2	TGCAGCTCGACAGGGAGCTTCTATAGCTACACCTTC	CSSTGSFYSYTF
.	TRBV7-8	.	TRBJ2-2	TGTGCCAGCAGCTTAGTTCCCCTAGTGCGTACGAACACCGGGGAGCTGTTTTTT	CASSLVPLVRTNTGELFF
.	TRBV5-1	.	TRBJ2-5	TGCGCCAGCAGAAGGGGGAACCAAGAGACCCAGTACTTC	CASRRGNQETQYF
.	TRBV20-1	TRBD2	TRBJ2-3	TGCAGTGCCCGGGACTACCGCACAGATACGCAGTATTTT	CSARDYRTDTQYF
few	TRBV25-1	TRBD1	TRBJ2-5	TGTGCCAGCAGTGCGAGGACAGGGCTGGGGGAGACCCAGTACTTC	CASSARTGLGETQYF
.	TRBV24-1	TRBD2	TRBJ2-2	TGTGCCACCAAGGCCTGGGGGGGATATATCGGGGAGCTGTTTTTT	CATKAWGGYIGELFF
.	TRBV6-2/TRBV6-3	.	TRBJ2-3	TGTGCCACCTCCGGGACAGTCGGGGGGAATACGCAGTATTTT	CATSGTVGGNTQYF
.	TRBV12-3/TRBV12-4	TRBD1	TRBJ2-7	TGTGCCAGCAGTCCAGGGGGTGGTGGCGAGCAGTACTTC	CASSPGGGGEQYF
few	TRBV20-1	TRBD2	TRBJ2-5	TGCAGTGCTAGGGCGGGGGGGTACCAAGAGACCCAGTACTTC	CSARAGGYQETQYF
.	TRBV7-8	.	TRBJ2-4	TGTGCCAGCAGCTTAGACAGGATCGACATTCAGTACTTC	CASSLDRIDIQYF
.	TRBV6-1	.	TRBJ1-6	TGTGCCAGCACCGAAAAGGCTTCCTATAATTCACCCCTCCACTTT	CASTEKASYNSPLHF
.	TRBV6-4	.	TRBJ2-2	TGTGCCAGCAGTGACTACGGGGGAGTGGGGAACACCGGGGAGCTGTTTTTT	CASSDYGGVGNTGELFF
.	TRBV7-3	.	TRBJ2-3	TGTGCCAGCAGCTTTGGGGATACGCAGTATTTT	CASSFGDTQYF
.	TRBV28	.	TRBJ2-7	TGTGCCAGCAGTAGGGCCGGGAGACCCTACGAGCAGTACTTC	CASSRAGRPYEQYF
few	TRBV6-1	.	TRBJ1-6	TGTGCCAGTAATACCGCCGGGAATAATTCACCCCTCCACTTT	CASNTAGNNSPLHF
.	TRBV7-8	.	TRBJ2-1	TGTGCCAGCAGCTTAAACTCCCGTAGACCTAACAATGAGCAGTTCTTC	CASSLNSRRPNNEQFF
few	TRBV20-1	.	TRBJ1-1	TGCAGTGCTAGAGTTGGACAGTACACTGAAGCTTTCTTT	CSARVGQYTEAFF
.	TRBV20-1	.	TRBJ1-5	TGCAGTGCTAGAGTAAGGAATCAGCCCCAGCATTTT	CSARVRNQPQHF
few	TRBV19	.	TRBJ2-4	TGTGCCAGTAGTAGAGGGGGAACCTCCAAAAACATTCAGTACTTC	CASSRGGTSKNIQYF
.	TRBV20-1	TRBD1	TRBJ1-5	TGCAGTGCTCAAGTCCCGGGACAGGGTCAGCCCCAGCATTTT	CSAQVPGQGQPQHF
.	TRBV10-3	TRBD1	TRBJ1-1	TGTGCCATCAGTGAACCGTACGGACAGGGACAGAACACTGAAGCTTTCTTT	CAISEPYGQGQNTEAFF
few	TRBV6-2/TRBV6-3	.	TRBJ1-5	TGTGCCAGCAGTTATGGGCCAGGCCAAGGGGCCCAGCATTTT	CASSYGPGQGAQHF
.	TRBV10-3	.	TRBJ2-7	TGTGCCATCAGTGAGCTAGGGGGTTCCTACGAGCAGTACTTC	CAISELGGSYEQYF
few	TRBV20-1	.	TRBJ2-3	TGCAGTGCTCCTGGGGATTGGGGCACAGATACGCAGTATTTT	CSAPGDWGTDTQYF
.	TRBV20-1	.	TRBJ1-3	TGCAGTGCTAGAGATCAACCCTTAGGAAGTTTCTCTGGAAACACCATATATTTT	CSARDQPLGSFSGNTIYF
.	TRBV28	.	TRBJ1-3	TGTGCTTCGGTCCAGAGCTCTGGAAACACCATATATTTT	CASVQSSGNTIYF